This T cell receptor (beta chain) was identified during a study of blood T cell repertoires in COVID-19. Study overall: Collection of acute and convalescent COVID-19 samples took place in the United States, Italy and Spain. Sources were T cells, B-cell-depleted T cells, or PBMCs; the material itself was cDNA or gDNA.

CDR1 MNHNY and CDR2 SVGAGI come from the germline V gene (reference sequence). V lost 6 bases and J lost 4; bases outside the gene matches: 13. CDR3 length: 16 amino acids. The protocol was immunoSEQ multiplex PCR, while the TCRdb copy is restricted to in-frame clones and leaves out a portion. Among 70,000 to 95,000 clones listed, 80% to 95% were seen once. This clone was counted a few times. The chain uses TRBV6-6 and TRBJ1-2, with TRBD1 identical over 8 bases. This clonotype was sampled from a woman aged 60-75 years with active COVID-19. Sequenced sample: peripheral blood. The CDR3 DNA follows: TGTGCCAGCAGACCCAACGAACGGACAGGGAGCTATGGCTACACCTTC. It yields the protein CASRPNERTGSYGYTF.